Each of the 8 T cell receptor beta chains below was sequenced from the same sample in a study of human T cells and chemical hapten exposure. Using its own MiXCR run on the RACE reads, TCRdb lists one record per CDR3 protein. The repertoire consists of about 360,000 distinct CDR3 sequences, with around 7% occurring once and the leading ten covering 7.5% to 9%. Specified time point: patch test 1, 2 weeks after DPC sensitization. Treatment denoted: therapeutic diphenylcyclopropenone sensitization with weekly scalp DPC. The specimen comprised whole blood, sampled in connection with sensitization to the hapten diphenylcyclopropenone (DPC). These receptors were obtained from a woman aged 18-35 years with alopecia areata. Some clones in this sample may be carry-over from other donors' samples.

In its sample, this clonotype was seen many times. This rearrangement joins TRBV10-3 to TRBJ2-3; D possibly uses TRBD1 or TRBD2 (6 bases each). CDR3 size: 11 residues. CDR1 ENHRY and CDR2 SYGVKD come from the germline V gene. The V end lost 6 bases, the J end lost 8 bases, and 9 bases lay between the germline ends. CDR3 DNA: TGTGCCATCAGACAGGGAGGTACGCAGTATTTT. This gives the protein CAIRQGGTQYF.

In this sample, this clonotype turned up a few times. The rearrangement joins TRBV12-3 or TRBV12-4 to TRBJ2-7; no reliable D call. The CDR3 runs 11 residues. V lost 4 bases and J lost 4, with 5 bases in between. CDR3 amino acids: CASSYEYEQYF. Here the CDR3 DNA reads TGTGCCAGCAGTTATGAGTACGAGCAGTACTTC.

This clonotype was seen only a few times. This chain joins TRBV7-8 and TRBJ2-1, with D perhaps TRBD2 (5 bases). The germline gives CDR1 SGHVS, CDR2 FQNEAQ. V was trimmed by 4 bases and J by 3 bases, leaving 16 bases between them. The CDR3 has 16 amino acids. CDR3 in DNA: TGTGCCAGCAGCTCCGTCCGGACTCCCTACTACAATGAGCAGTTCTTC. Its protein product is CASSSVRTPYYNEQFF.

This clonotype was detected many times. J is TRBJ2-4 and V is TRBV5-4, with TRBD1 matching over 9 bases. V gave up 4 bases and J gave up 3 bases; unmatched junction bases: 14. Looked up from germline, CDR1 is SGHNT and CDR2 is YYREEE (reference sequence). This CDR3 contains 18 residues. The CDR3 DNA reads TGTGCCAGCAGCCTCCGGGACAGGGTCCTCTCGGGCAAAAACATTCAGTACTTC. Amino acid sequence: CASSLRDRVLSGKNIQYF.

The V call is TRBV6-5, the J call TRBJ2-2; weak D call: TRBD2 (5 bases). V lost 6 bases and J lost 4, with 18 bases in between. Germline loops: CDR1 MNHEY, CDR2 SVGAGI. The length of the CDR3 is 16 residues. The CDR3 bases are TGTGCCAGCAGCGATGAGGGATTTTGGGGCACCGGGGAGCTGTTTTTT. This encodes CASSDEGFWGTGELFF.

This clonotype was detected many times. V usage is TRBV21-1 and J usage is TRBJ1-5; TRBD1 is the table's D call and was not checked against the DNA. TRBV21-1 is deemed a pseudogene. There are 18 residues in the CDR3. CDR3 amino acids: CASSKSGDRVYSNQPQHF. In DNA form, the CDR3 reads TGTGCCAGCAGCAAATCAGGGGACAGGGTCTATAGCAATCAGCCCCAGCATTTT.

In its sample, this clonotype was seen a few times. The chain uses TRBV7-6 and TRBJ1-5; D is unclear. CDR3 length: 17 amino acids. CDR1 is SGHVS and CDR2 is FNYEAQ in the germline V gene. The V gene lost 1 base and the J gene lost 0 bases, with 13 bases spanning the gap. The CDR3 coding sequence is TGTGCCAGCAGCTTAGTCGCGGAACCATATAGCAATCAGCCCCAGCATTTT. Its translation: CASSLVAEPYSNQPQHF.

There are a few counts of this clonotype. The chain links TRBV6-1 to TRBJ2-1, with 8 nucleotides matching TRBD1. The CDR3 consists of 14 residues. J was trimmed by 8 bases and V by 7 bases; bases with no gene match: 10. CDR1 and CDR2 from the germline V gene are MNHNS and SASEGT. This chain's CDR3 is CASTEAGQGDEQFF. As DNA, the CDR3 is TGTGCCAGCACCGAAGCTGGACAGGGAGATGAGCAGTTCTTC.